A selection of T cell receptor beta chains follows, all from one sample in a study of blood T cell repertoires in COVID-19. Clones were sequenced by immunoSEQ multiplex PCR, and TCRdb holds only the in-frame ones, with some missing. The repertoire holds more than 95,000 clones, with 75% to 90% as singletons. Sequenced sample: peripheral blood. The receptors originated from a human donor in a cohort sampled during active or convalescent COVID-19. The CDR3 runs from the conserved cysteine through the conserved F or W. Fields, in order: CDR3 length, D gene, V gene, clone size, J gene, CDR3 DNA, CDR3 protein. D genes are given only for firm matches. Size values are once, few and many counts, or a class for expanded clones, and some rows have none.

len: 18
d_gene: TRBD1
v_gene: TRBV7-8
abundance: -
j_gene: TRBJ1-4
CDR3nt: TGTGCCAGCAGCTTCGATGGACAGGGGTATCGGGCTAATGAAAAACTGTTTTTT
CDR3aa: CASSFDGQGYRANEKLFF

len: 14
d_gene: TRBD1
v_gene: TRBV19
abundance: -
j_gene: TRBJ1-5
CDR3nt: TGTGCCAGTAGTGTGACAGGGCGTAATCAGCCCCAGCATTTT
CDR3aa: CASSVTGRNQPQHF

len: 13
d_gene: -
v_gene: TRBV12-3/TRBV12-4
abundance: -
j_gene: TRBJ2-2
CDR3nt: TGTGCCAGCAGTGGAGGTGGCACCGGGGAGCTGTTTTTT
CDR3aa: CASSGGGTGELFF

len: 15
d_gene: -
v_gene: TRBV5-6
abundance: -
j_gene: TRBJ1-5
CDR3nt: TGTGCCAGCAGCCCGGGGGGTTATAGCAATCAGCCCCAGCATTTT
CDR3aa: CASSPGGYSNQPQHF

len: 14
d_gene: TRBD1
v_gene: TRBV19
abundance: -
j_gene: TRBJ1-2
CDR3nt: TGTGCCAGTAGCCTGCCGGACAGGGGGCTGGGCTACACCTTC
CDR3aa: CASSLPDRGLGYTF

len: 15
d_gene: -
v_gene: TRBV5-1
abundance: few
j_gene: TRBJ1-1
CDR3nt: TGCGCCAGCAGCTTGGCAGGGTTTGAGAGCACTGAAGCTTTCTTT
CDR3aa: CASSLAGFESTEAFF

len: 16
d_gene: -
v_gene: TRBV15
abundance: -
j_gene: TRBJ2-5
CDR3nt: TGTGCCACCAGCAGAGATCGACCGGTTCGGGGGGAGACCCAGTACTTC
CDR3aa: CATSRDRPVRGETQYF

len: 15
d_gene: -
v_gene: TRBV5-1
abundance: -
j_gene: TRBJ1-6
CDR3nt: TGCGCCAGCAGCTTGAACGGGGGAACGGGTTCACCCCTCCACTTT
CDR3aa: CASSLNGGTGSPLHF

len: 15
d_gene: -
v_gene: TRBV18
abundance: -
j_gene: TRBJ1-2
CDR3nt: TGTGCCAGCTCACCACCCTGGGGGGGAACCTATGGCTACACCTTC
CDR3aa: CASSPPWGGTYGYTF

len: 13
d_gene: -
v_gene: TRBV28
abundance: -
j_gene: TRBJ1-5
CDR3nt: TGTGCCAGCAGCCTCCGCGCCGTTCAGCCCCAGCATTTT
CDR3aa: CASSLRAVQPQHF

len: 13
d_gene: -
v_gene: TRBV5-8
abundance: once
j_gene: TRBJ1-5
CDR3nt: TGTGCCAGCAGCCCGTTGGGGGGACAGCCCCAGCATTTT
CDR3aa: CASSPLGGQPQHF

len: 17
d_gene: TRBD2
v_gene: TRBV2
abundance: -
j_gene: TRBJ2-5
CDR3nt: TGTGCCAGCAGGAGGACTAGCGGGGGATTGTACCAAGAGACCCAGTACTTC
CDR3aa: CASRRTSGGLYQETQYF

len: 15
d_gene: -
v_gene: TRBV9
abundance: once
j_gene: TRBJ1-5
CDR3nt: TGTGCCAGCAGCGTCACACCTTATAGCAATCAGCCCCAGCATTTT
CDR3aa: CASSVTPYSNQPQHF

len: 14
d_gene: TRBD2
v_gene: TRBV2
abundance: -
j_gene: TRBJ2-1
CDR3nt: TGTGCCAGCAGTGAATCGCGGGGGGCAGGAGAGCAGTTCTTC
CDR3aa: CASSESRGAGEQFF

len: 17
d_gene: TRBD1
v_gene: TRBV2
abundance: -
j_gene: TRBJ2-5
CDR3nt: TGTGCCAGCAGTGAAGCGAAGGGTGGACAGGGGGCGCAGACCCAGTACTTC
CDR3aa: CASSEAKGGQGAQTQYF

len: 13
d_gene: TRBD2
v_gene: TRBV5-1
abundance: -
j_gene: TRBJ2-7
CDR3nt: TGCGCCAGCAGCTTGTGGGAGGGATACGAGCAGTACTTC
CDR3aa: CASSLWEGYEQYF

len: 15
d_gene: -
v_gene: TRBV19
abundance: -
j_gene: TRBJ2-5
CDR3nt: TGTGCCAGTAGTCCGCGGGACGGTCCACAAGAGACCCAGTACTTC
CDR3aa: CASSPRDGPQETQYF

len: 16
d_gene: -
v_gene: TRBV7-6
abundance: -
j_gene: TRBJ1-1
CDR3nt: TGTGCCAGCAGCTTAGACGTAGGGGCTCTGAACACTGAAGCTTTCTTT
CDR3aa: CASSLDVGALNTEAFF

len: 14
d_gene: TRBD1
v_gene: TRBV29-1
abundance: -
j_gene: TRBJ1-4
CDR3nt: TGCAGCGTTGAAGGGTCAGGGGGCAAAGAAAAACTGTTTTTT
CDR3aa: CSVEGSGGKEKLFF

len: 13
d_gene: -
v_gene: TRBV27
abundance: -
j_gene: TRBJ2-5
CDR3nt: TGTGCCAGCAGCCACCAACCCCGAGGGACCCAGTACTTC
CDR3aa: CASSHQPRGTQYF

len: 13
d_gene: -
v_gene: TRBV27
abundance: few
j_gene: TRBJ1-4
CDR3nt: TGTGCCAGCAGTTTTTCAGGGTTTGAAAAACTGTTTTTT
CDR3aa: CASSFSGFEKLFF

len: 14
d_gene: TRBD1
v_gene: TRBV7-2
abundance: -
j_gene: TRBJ2-2
CDR3nt: TGTGCCAGCAGCTCGGACAGGGTTACCGGGGAGCTGTTTTTT
CDR3aa: CASSSDRVTGELFF

len: 12
d_gene: -
v_gene: TRBV3-1/TRBV3-2
abundance: -
j_gene: TRBJ2-7
CDR3nt: TGTGCCAGCAGCCAAGGCAGAAAAGAGCAGTACTTC
CDR3aa: CASSQGRKEQYF

len: 14
d_gene: -
v_gene: TRBV9
abundance: -
j_gene: TRBJ2-5
CDR3nt: TGTGCCAGCAGCGTAGGGACAGTGGAAGAGACCCAGTACTTC
CDR3aa: CASSVGTVEETQYF

len: 13
d_gene: -
v_gene: TRBV6-1
abundance: once
j_gene: TRBJ1-2
CDR3nt: TGTGCCAGCAGTGAAGTACAAAACTATGGCTACACCTTC
CDR3aa: CASSEVQNYGYTF

len: 15
d_gene: TRBD1
v_gene: TRBV20-1
abundance: once
j_gene: TRBJ2-2
CDR3nt: TGCAGTGCTAGTGGCGGACAGGGGTGGCCCGGGGAGCTGTTTTTT
CDR3aa: CSASGGQGWPGELFF

len: 17
d_gene: TRBD1
v_gene: TRBV11-3
abundance: -
j_gene: TRBJ1-1
CDR3nt: TGTGCCAGCAGCAGTGGACAGGGCCGAGCCTTGAACACTGAAGCTTTCTTT
CDR3aa: CASSSGQGRALNTEAFF

len: 16
d_gene: TRBD1
v_gene: TRBV19
abundance: -
j_gene: TRBJ1-2
CDR3nt: TGTGCCAGTAGTATAGTCACAGGGGGCGCTCGGTATGGCTACACCTTC
CDR3aa: CASSIVTGGARYGYTF

len: 15
d_gene: -
v_gene: TRBV19
abundance: -
j_gene: TRBJ2-5
CDR3nt: TGTGCCAGTAGTACATCACAGGGGGGGTATGAGACCCAGTACTTC
CDR3aa: CASSTSQGGYETQYF

len: 16
d_gene: TRBD2
v_gene: TRBV19
abundance: -
j_gene: TRBJ2-1
CDR3nt: TGTGCCAGTAGTAACCTCATAGCGGGGCTATACAATGAGCAGTTCTTC
CDR3aa: CASSNLIAGLYNEQFF

len: 14
d_gene: TRBD1
v_gene: TRBV6-5
abundance: -
j_gene: TRBJ1-2
CDR3nt: TGTGCCAGCAAACTCACAGGGGGGGGCTATGGCTACACCTTC
CDR3aa: CASKLTGGGYGYTF

len: 16
d_gene: -
v_gene: TRBV5-6
abundance: -
j_gene: TRBJ2-5
CDR3nt: TGTGCCAGCAGCGTTCTCCGAGAGGGGGCGGGGGAGACCCAGTACTTC
CDR3aa: CASSVLREGAGETQYF

len: 13
d_gene: -
v_gene: TRBV18
abundance: once
j_gene: TRBJ2-5
CDR3nt: TGTGCCAGCTCACCAACCAGGGCGGAGACCCAGTACTTC
CDR3aa: CASSPTRAETQYF

len: 14
d_gene: -
v_gene: TRBV6-6
abundance: -
j_gene: TRBJ1-1
CDR3nt: TGTGCCAGCATTCTACAGGGCCGGAACACTGAAGCTTTCTTT
CDR3aa: CASILQGRNTEAFF